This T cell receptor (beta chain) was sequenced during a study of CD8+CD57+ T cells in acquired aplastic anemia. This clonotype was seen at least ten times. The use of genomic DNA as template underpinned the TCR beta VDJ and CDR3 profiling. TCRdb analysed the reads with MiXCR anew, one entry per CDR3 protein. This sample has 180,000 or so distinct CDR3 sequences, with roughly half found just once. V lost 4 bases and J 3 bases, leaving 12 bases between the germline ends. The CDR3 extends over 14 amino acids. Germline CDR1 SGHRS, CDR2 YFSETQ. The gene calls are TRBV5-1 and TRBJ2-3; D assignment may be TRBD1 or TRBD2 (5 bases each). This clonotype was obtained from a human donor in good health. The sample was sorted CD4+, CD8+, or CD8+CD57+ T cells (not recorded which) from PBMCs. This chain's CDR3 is CASSLGTETDTQYF. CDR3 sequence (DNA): TGCGCCAGCAGCCTCGGGACGGAAACAGATACGCAGTATTTT.